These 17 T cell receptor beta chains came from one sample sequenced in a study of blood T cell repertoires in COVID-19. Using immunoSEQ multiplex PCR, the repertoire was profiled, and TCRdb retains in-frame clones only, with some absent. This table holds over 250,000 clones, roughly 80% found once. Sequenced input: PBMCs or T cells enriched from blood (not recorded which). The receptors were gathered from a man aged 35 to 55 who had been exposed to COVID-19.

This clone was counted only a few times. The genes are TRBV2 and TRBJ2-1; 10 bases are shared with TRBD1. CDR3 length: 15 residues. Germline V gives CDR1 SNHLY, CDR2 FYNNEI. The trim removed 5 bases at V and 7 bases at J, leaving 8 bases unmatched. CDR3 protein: CASSIGQGERNEQFF. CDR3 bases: TGTGCCAGCAGTATTGGACAGGGGGAAAGGAATGAGCAGTTCTTC.

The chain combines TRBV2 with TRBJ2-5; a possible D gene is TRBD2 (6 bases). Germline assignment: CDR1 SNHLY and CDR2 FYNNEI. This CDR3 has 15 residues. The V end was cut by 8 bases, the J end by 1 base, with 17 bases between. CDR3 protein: CASGRQRAPQETQYF. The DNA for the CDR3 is TGTGCCAGCGGACGGCAGCGGGCACCCCAAGAGACCCAGTACTTC.

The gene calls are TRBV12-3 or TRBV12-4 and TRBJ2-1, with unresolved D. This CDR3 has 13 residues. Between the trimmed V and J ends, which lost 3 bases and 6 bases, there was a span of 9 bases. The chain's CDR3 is CASSFSQINEQFF. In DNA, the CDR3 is TGTGCCAGCAGTTTTTCCCAAATCAATGAGCAGTTCTTC.

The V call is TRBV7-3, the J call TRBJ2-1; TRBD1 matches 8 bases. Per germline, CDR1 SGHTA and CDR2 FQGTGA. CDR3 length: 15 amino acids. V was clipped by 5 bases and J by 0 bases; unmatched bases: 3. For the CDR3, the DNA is TGTGCCAGCAGCGTCGACAGGGGCTCCTACAATGAGCAGTTCTTC. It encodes CASSVDRGSYNEQFF.

CDR3 amino acids: CASRPGLGVSGELFF. In DNA form, the CDR3 reads TGTGCCAGCAGACCGGGACTGGGAGTATCCGGGGAGCTGTTTTTT. The V call is TRBV6-4, the J call TRBJ2-2; maybe TRBD2 (6 bases). CDR3 length: 15 residues. Per the germline V gene, CDR1 is MRHNA and CDR2 is SNTAGT. The V end lost 6 bases, the J end lost 6 bases, and 17 bases lay between the germline ends.

The CDR3 protein is CASSALAGGYTGELFF. CDR3 bases: TGTGCCAGCAGCGCACTAGCGGGAGGATACACCGGGGAGCTGTTTTTT. The chain has TRBV7-3 and TRBJ2-2, with 12 nucleotides matching TRBD2. The CDR3 covers 16 residues. Germline CDR1 is SGHTA and CDR2 is FQGTGA. With V trimmed by 5 bases and J by 3 bases, 4 bases remained unmatched.

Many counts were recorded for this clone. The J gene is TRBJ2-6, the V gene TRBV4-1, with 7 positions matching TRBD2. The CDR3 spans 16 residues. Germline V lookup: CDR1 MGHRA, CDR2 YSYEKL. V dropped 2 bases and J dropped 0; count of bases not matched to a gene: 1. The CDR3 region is CASSQTGGSGANVLTF. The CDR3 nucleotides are TGCGCCAGCAGCCAAACGGGAGGCTCTGGGGCCAACGTCCTGACTTTC.

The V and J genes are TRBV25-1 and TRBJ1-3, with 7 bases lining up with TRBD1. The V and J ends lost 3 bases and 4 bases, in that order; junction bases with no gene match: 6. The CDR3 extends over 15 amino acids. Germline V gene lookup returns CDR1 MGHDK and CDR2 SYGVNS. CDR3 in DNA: TGTGCCAGCAGTGACTTTACGACAGGGGGAAACACCATATATTTT. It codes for CASSDFTTGGNTIYF.

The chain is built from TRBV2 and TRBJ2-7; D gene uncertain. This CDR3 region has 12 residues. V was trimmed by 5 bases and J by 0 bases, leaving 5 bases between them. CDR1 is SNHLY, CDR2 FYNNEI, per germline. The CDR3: CASSLSSYEQYF. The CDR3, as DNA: TGTGCCAGCAGTCTTAGCTCCTACGAGCAGTACTTC.

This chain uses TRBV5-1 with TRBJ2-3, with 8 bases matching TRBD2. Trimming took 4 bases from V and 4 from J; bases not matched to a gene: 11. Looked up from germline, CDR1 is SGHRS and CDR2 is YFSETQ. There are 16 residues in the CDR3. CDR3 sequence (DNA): TGCGCCAGCAGCCCCCGCAAGCGGGAGTCCCCAGATACGCAGTATTTT. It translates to CASSPRKRESPDTQYF.

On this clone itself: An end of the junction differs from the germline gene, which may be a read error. For the CDR3, the DNA is TGTGCCAGCAGTTATATAACCGAGAGAGGGTTTGACTTT. It is translated as CASSYITERGFDF. V and J are TRBV12-3 or TRBV12-4 and TRBJ1-1; no clear D gene. CDR3 length: 13 residues.

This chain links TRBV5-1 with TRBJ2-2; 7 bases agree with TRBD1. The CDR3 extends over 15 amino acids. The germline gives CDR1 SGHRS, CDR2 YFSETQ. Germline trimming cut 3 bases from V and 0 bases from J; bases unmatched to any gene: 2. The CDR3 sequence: CASSWGQTNTGELFF. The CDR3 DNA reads TGCGCCAGCAGCTGGGGACAGACGAACACCGGGGAGCTGTTTTTT.

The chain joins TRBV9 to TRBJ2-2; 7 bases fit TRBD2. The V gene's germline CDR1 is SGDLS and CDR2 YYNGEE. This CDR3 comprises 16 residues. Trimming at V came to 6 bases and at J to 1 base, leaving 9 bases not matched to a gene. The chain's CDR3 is CASTKGGALNTGELFF. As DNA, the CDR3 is TGTGCCAGCACCAAGGGAGGGGCGTTGAACACCGGGGAGCTGTTTTTT.

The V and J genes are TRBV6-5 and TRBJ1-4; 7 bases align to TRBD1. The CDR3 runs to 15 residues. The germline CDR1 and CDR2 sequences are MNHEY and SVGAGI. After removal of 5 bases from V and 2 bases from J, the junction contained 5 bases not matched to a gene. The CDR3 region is CASSRTTGTNEKLFF. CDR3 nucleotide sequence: TGTGCCAGCAGTAGAACGACAGGGACTAATGAAAAACTGTTTTTT.

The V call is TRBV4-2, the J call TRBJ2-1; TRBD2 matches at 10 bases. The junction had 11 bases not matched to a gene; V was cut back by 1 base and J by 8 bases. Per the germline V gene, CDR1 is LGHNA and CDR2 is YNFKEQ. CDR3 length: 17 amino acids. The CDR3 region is CASSQAGASGSYYEQFF. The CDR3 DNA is TGTGCCAGCAGCCAAGCTGGAGCTAGCGGGAGTTATTATGAGCAGTTCTTC.

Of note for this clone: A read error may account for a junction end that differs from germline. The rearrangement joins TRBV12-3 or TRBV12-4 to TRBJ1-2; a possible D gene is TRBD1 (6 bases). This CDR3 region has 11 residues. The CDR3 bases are TGTGCCAGCAGGGAGCGGGGGGCACTGGGGTTC. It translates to CASRERGALGF.

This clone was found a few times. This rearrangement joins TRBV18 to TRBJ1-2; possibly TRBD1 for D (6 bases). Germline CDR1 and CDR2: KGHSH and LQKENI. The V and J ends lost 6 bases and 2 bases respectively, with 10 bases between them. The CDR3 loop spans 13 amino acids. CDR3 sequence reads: CASSTDRNYGYTF. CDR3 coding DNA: TGTGCCAGCTCGACTGACAGGAACTATGGCTACACCTTC.